This T cell receptor (beta chain) was sequenced during a study of blood T cell repertoires in COVID-19. The CDR3 has 14 amino acids. The V gene lost 5 bases and the J gene lost 11 bases, with 18 bases spanning the gap. CDR1 and CDR2 (germline): MNHEY, SVGAGI. Sequencing was performed with immunoSEQ multiplex PCR; in TCRdb, only in-frame clones are kept and a portion is missing. The data contain approximately 240,000 clones, around four fifths of them singletons. This TCR derives from a woman aged 55-70 years with active or convalescent COVID-19. The genes are TRBV6-5 and TRBJ1-4; D may be TRBD1 (6 bases). Sequenced material: peripheral blood. The CDR3 coding sequence is TGTGCCAGCAGTAGCAAATTACAGGGATTGAAACTGTTTTTT. Protein sequence: CASSSKLQGLKLFF.